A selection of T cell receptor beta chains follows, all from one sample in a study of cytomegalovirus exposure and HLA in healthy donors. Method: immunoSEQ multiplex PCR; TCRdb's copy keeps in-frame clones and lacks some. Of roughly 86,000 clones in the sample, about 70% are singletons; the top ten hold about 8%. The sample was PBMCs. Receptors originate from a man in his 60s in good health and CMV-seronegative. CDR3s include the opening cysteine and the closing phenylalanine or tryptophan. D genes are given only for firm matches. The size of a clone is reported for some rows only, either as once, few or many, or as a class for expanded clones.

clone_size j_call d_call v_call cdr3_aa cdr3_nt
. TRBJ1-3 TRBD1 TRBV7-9 CASSLALDRVNTIYF TGTGCCAGCAGCTTAGCTTTGGACAGGGTCAACACCATATATTTT
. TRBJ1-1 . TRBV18 CASSPVGQGDTEAFF TGTGCCAGCTCACCGGTGGGGCAGGGCGACACTGAAGCTTTCTTT
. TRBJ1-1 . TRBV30 CAWKIRDFQGVFF TGTGCCTGGAAGATCAGGGATTTTCAAGGAGTTTTCTTT
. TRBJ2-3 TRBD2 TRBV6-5 CASREVAGSTDTQYF TGTGCCAGCAGGGAGGTAGCGGGGAGCACAGATACGCAGTATTTT
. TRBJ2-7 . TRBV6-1 CASSVPYEQYF TGTGCCAGCAGTGTCCCTTACGAGCAGTACTTC
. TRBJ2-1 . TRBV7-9 CASTQDSYNEQFF TGTGCCAGCACCCAGGACAGCTACAATGAGCAGTTCTTC
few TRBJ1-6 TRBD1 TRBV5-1 CASSRGQELNSPLHF TGCGCCAGCAGCCGGGGACAGGAGCTTAATTCACCCCTCCACTTT
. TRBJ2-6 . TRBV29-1 CSVVAVAGANVLTF TGCAGCGTTGTAGCCGTGGCTGGGGCCAACGTCCTGACTTTC
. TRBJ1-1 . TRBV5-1 CASSTGLLNTEAFF TGCGCCAGCAGCACAGGGCTTCTGAACACTGAAGCTTTCTTT
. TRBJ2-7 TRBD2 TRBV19 CASRLRGEISYEQYF TGTGCCAGTAGATTACGGGGGGAGATCTCCTACGAGCAGTACTTC
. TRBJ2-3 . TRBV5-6 CASSLPGVDTQYF TGTGCCAGCAGCCTCCCCGGAGTAGATACGCAGTATTTT